This T cell receptor (beta chain) was documented in a study of T cell responses to AZD1222 COVID-19 vaccine. Study observations and caveats: Spike-specific TCR depth and breadth grew after two AZD1222 doses.

V was clipped by 1 base and J by 6 bases, with 21 bases between them. This CDR3 has 18 residues. Germline loops: CDR1 LGHDT, CDR2 YNNKEL (reference sequence). Data came from immunoSEQ multiplex PCR; TCRdb stores just in-frame clones and leaves some out. The sample includes tens of thousands of clones, over 85% seen only once; the top ten take under 6.5%. A remark on this clone: No antigen is known for it.

This specimen consisted of peripheral blood, obtained on day 0 of AZD1222 vaccination. The chain recombines TRBV3-1 (or the pseudogene TRBV3-2) with TRBJ2-2, with a tentative D call TRBD2 (6 bases). The sequence was obtained from an adult in good health. CDR3 residues: CASSQAGVGTSGAGELFF. Here the CDR3 DNA reads TGTGCCAGCAGCCAAGCGGGAGTAGGGACCTCCGGGGCCGGGGAGCTGTTTTTT.